A selection of T cell receptor beta chains follows, all from one sample in a study of blood T cell repertoires in COVID-19. Assay used: immunoSEQ multiplex PCR; TCRdb lists only in-frame clones, some missing. This sample has fewer than 400,000 clones, with under 90% found just once. The material sequenced was peripheral blood. Receptor source: a woman aged 25-40 years with COVID-19, enrolled during active disease. Each CDR3 is given with its conserved first and last residue. The D gene is left open where the match is weak. Size is stated for part of the rows, as once, few or many counts, or as a class when the clone is expanded.

d_call j_call v_call clone_size cdr3_aa cdr3_nt
. TRBJ1-5 TRBV19 . CASILTHYGSDYSNQPQHF TGTGCCAGTATACTGACCCACTACGGGTCAGACTATAGCAATCAGCCCCAGCATTTT
. TRBJ1-1 TRBV28 . CASKGTRGDTEAFF TGTGCCAGCAAAGGTACTCGGGGTGACACTGAAGCTTTCTTT
. TRBJ2-3 TRBV28 . CASSLSRGYADTQYF TGTGCCAGCAGTTTAAGCAGGGGTTACGCAGATACGCAGTATTTT
. TRBJ2-1 TRBV28 . CASSFLGTNRHNEQFF TGTGCCAGCAGTTTCCTCGGGACAAACAGGCACAATGAGCAGTTCTTC
TRBD2 TRBJ2-1 TRBV2 . CASNTGTSEYNEQFF TGTGCCAGCAACACCGGGACTAGCGAATACAATGAGCAGTTCTTC
TRBD2 TRBJ2-1 TRBV12-5 . CASGLVTSGRLYNEQFF TGTGCTAGTGGTTTGGTAACTAGCGGGAGGCTATACAATGAGCAGTTCTTC
. TRBJ2-7 TRBV27 . CASSLGSQGQQYF TGTGCCAGCAGTTTGGGGTCCCAGGGCCAGCAGTACTTC
. TRBJ2-1 TRBV24-1 . CATSVGQSYNEQFF TGTGCCACCAGTGTTGGACAGTCCTACAATGAGCAGTTCTTC
TRBD1 TRBJ1-6 TRBV30 . CAWSFPGTGFSPLHF TGTGCCTGGAGTTTTCCCGGGACAGGGTTTTCACCCCTCCACTTT
. TRBJ1-5 TRBV15 . CATSRDLLAGATF TGTGCCACCAGCAGAGATCTGCTGGCAGGGGCGACTTTT
TRBD1 TRBJ1-4 TRBV19 . CASSRTGRLNEKLFF TGTGCCAGTAGTAGGACAGGCCGACTTAATGAAAAACTGTTTTTT
TRBD2 TRBJ2-7 TRBV28 . CASSGTSIGRLTYEQYF TGTGCCAGCAGTGGGACTAGCATCGGGAGGCTCACCTACGAGCAGTACTTC
TRBD2 TRBJ2-4 TRBV19 . CASSREGFTKNIQYF TGTGCCAGTAGCAGGGAGGGGTTTACCAAAAACATTCAGTACTTC
. TRBJ1-2 TRBV5-6 . CASSGAVSNYGYTF TGTGCCAGCAGCGGAGCAGTGAGTAACTATGGCTACACCTTC
. TRBJ2-2 TRBV2 . CASKIQNTGELFF TGTGCCAGCAAAATCCAGAACACCGGGGAGCTGTTTTTT
. TRBJ2-1 TRBV6-5 once CASRVTQGGYNEQFF TGTGCCAGCAGGGTGACTCAAGGGGGATACAATGAGCAGTTCTTC
TRBD1 TRBJ2-1 TRBV5-6 few CASSLDRVNEQFF TGTGCCAGCAGCCTGGACAGGGTTAATGAGCAGTTCTTC
TRBD2 TRBJ2-3 TRBV19 . CASSIPGLAGGDTQYF TGTGCCAGTAGTATCCCGGGACTAGCGGGAGGAGATACGCAGTATTTT
. TRBJ1-2 TRBV15 . CATSRSFEGYTF TGTGCCACCAGCCGCTCCTTCGAGGGCTACACCTTC
. TRBJ2-1 TRBV4-1 . CASSPNFVDNEQFF TGCGCCAGCAGCCCAAACTTTGTCGATAATGAGCAGTTCTTC
TRBD1 TRBJ2-5 TRBV15 . CATSIGQGQETQYF TGTGCCACCAGCATCGGACAGGGACAAGAGACCCAGTACTTC
. TRBJ1-1 TRBV9 . CASSVNSGDTEAFF TGTGCCAGCAGCGTAAATTCGGGGGACACTGAAGCTTTCTTT
TRBD2 TRBJ2-5 TRBV6-5 . CASSSPGLAEQETQYF TGTGCCAGCAGTTCTCCGGGACTAGCGGAACAAGAGACCCAGTACTTC
TRBD1 TRBJ1-2 TRBV5-4 . CASSLALEGQGGRTF TGTGCCAGCAGCTTGGCCTTAGAAGGACAGGGAGGTCGCACCTTC
. TRBJ1-4 TRBV3-1/TRBV3-2 . CASSQVGPSGEKLFF TGTGCCAGCAGCCAAGTGGGCCCGTCGGGGGAAAAACTGTTTTTT
. TRBJ1-5 TRBV2 . CASRDSYSNQPQHF TGTGCCAGCAGGGACAGTTATAGCAATCAGCCCCAGCATTTT
. TRBJ1-5 TRBV5-1 . CASSLAGGGPNQPQHF TGCGCCAGCAGCTTGGCCGGGGGAGGCCCCAATCAGCCCCAGCATTTT
. TRBJ1-5 TRBV2 . CASRNQLQGRGNQPQHF TGTGCCAGCAGAAACCAGTTACAGGGAAGGGGCAATCAGCCCCAGCATTTT
. TRBJ1-1 TRBV19 . CASSSVTGRGMNTEAFF TGTGCCAGTAGTTCCGTAACAGGGAGGGGAATGAACACTGAAGCTTTCTTT